This TCR beta chain was captured in a study of shared clonotypes between healthy human individuals. Study in general: Donors had three CD4 naive, three CD4 memory, two CD8 naive and one CD8 memory plate apiece. Whole-study findings and limits: Among non-shared clonotypes, generation probabilities were lower than among those shared by all four donors.

On this clone itself: Antigen: not known.

The sorted-subset replicate PCRs were given around 0.2 ug DNA, which is tens of thousands of T cell genomes. Here immunoSEQ multiplex PCR was the method, and the copy in TCRdb shows in-frame clones only, minus some. The data contain a few million clones, just over 90% of them singletons. Per germline, CDR1 LNHDA and CDR2 SQIVND (reference sequence). V was clipped by 3 bases and J by 5 bases, with 16 bases between them. The CDR3 sequence is 15 residues long. The chain recombines TRBV19 with TRBJ1-2; D is undetermined. The clonotype was recovered from a young man in good health. Material for sequencing was naive CD4+ T cells sorted from blood. As for subset: CD45RA+ positively selected. The CDR3 region is CASSIQSSGNYGYTF. The CDR3, as DNA: TGTGCCAGTAGTATCCAATCGTCGGGAAATTATGGCTACACCTTC.